This TCR beta chain was documented in a study of blood T cell repertoires in COVID-19. As for the study in general: Acute-phase and convalescent COVID-19 samples originated in the United States, Italy and Spain. PBMCs, B-cell-depleted T cells, or T cells provided the cDNA or gDNA that made up the material.

TCRdb's table, derived via immunoSEQ multiplex PCR, lists solely in-frame clones and lacks some. The sample lists fewer than 400,000 clones; 85% were seen once. The CDR3 loop spans 13 amino acids. V shed 7 bases and J 5 bases; nucleotides not matched to a gene: 3. Looked up from germline, CDR1 is LGHDT and CDR2 is YNNKEL (reference sequence). This clonotype was obtained from a woman aged 18-29 years with acute or convalescent COVID-19. The genes are TRBV3-1 (or the pseudogene TRBV3-2) and TRBJ1-3, with 9 nucleotides matching TRBD1. The specimen was peripheral blood. CDR3 sequence (DNA): TGTGCCAGCACCGGACAGGGGAGAAACACCATATATTTT. Its protein is CASTGQGRNTIYF.